This record concerns one T cell receptor beta chain sequence. Only in-frame clones appear in the TCRdb table, and some are missing; sequencing was by immunoSEQ multiplex PCR. Of fewer than 250,000 clones in the sample, 92% were seen once. Germline lookup yields CDR1 MDHEN and CDR2 SYDVKM. The CDR3 extends over 12 amino acids. V was clipped by 11 bases and J by 10 bases, with 20 bases between them. This sample was included in a study of blood T cell repertoires in COVID-19. Whole-study context: Sites across the United States, Italy and Spain contributed samples from acute and convalescent COVID-19. Sample material is recorded as cDNA or gDNA derived from T cells, B-cell-depleted T cells, or PBMCs.

The chain employs TRBV28 and TRBJ1-1; a possible D gene is TRBD1 (6 bases). Sequenced material: peripheral blood. The receptor was derived from a man between 60 and 75 years old with COVID-19, enrolled during active disease. In DNA form, the CDR3 reads TGTGCCGCCTCGGGGGGCGCGAGGGGAGCTTTCTTT. As protein: CAASGGARGAFF.